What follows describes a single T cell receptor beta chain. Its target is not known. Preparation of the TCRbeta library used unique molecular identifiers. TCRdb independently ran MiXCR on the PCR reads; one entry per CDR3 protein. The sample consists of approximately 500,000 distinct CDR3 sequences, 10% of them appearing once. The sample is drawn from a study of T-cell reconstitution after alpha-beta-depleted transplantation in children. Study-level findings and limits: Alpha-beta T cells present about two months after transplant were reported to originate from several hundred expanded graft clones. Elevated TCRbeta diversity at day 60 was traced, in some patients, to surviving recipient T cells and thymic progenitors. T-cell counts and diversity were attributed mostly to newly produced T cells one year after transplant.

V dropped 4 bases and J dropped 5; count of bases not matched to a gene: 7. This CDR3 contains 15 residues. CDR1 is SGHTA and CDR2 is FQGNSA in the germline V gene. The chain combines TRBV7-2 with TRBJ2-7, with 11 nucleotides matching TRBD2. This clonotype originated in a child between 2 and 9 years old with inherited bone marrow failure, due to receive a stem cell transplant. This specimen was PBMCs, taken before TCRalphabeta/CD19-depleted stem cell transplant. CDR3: CASSYTSGSSHEQYF. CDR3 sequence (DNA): TGTGCCAGCAGCTACACTAGCGGGAGTAGCCACGAGCAGTACTTC.